This T cell receptor beta chain was observed in a study of T cell repertoires and Cas9 in healthy adults (dated by TCRdb to between 2018 and 2020). Study-level background: Multi-effector potency, cytotoxicity and lineage determination within the CD4 and CD8 compartments were characterized for SpCas9-reactive T cells. This study looked at whether people already carry T cell immunity to the Streptococcus pyogenes Cas9 nuclease (SpCas9), the enzyme used in CRISPR gene editing.

All of the donors in the study were healthy humans. From the cysteine up to the phenylalanine, the CDR3 has a length of 11 residues. Only CDR3 DNA is held: 33 bases, read in frame from base 1. Deletion took 8 bases off V and 5 bases off J, with a span of 6 bases between the germline ends. Receptor libraries were prepared by the immunoSEQ multiplex PCR assay. This is the immuneACCESS table as TCRdb keeps it, with only in-frame sequences that have V and J called. A part of the clones is gone; compared with another copy, unresolved V genes explain less than half, and the rest is unexplained. The sample data list tens of thousands of clones, and under 95% of these were observed just once. Jointly, the top ten make up roughly 1.5% of the sample. As to this clone: It lacks a known antigen. No much larger clone is present one base from it, and per-base qualities are unavailable.

Overall results and qualifications from the work: Proliferation and function of SpCas9-reactive effector T cells were reported to be mitigated in vitro by SpCas9-reactive regulatory T cells.

Here the chain combines TRBV23-1 and TRBJ2-2; too little of a D gene remains to name it. TRBV23-1 is an ORF for which the function is uncertain. Sequencing used CD4+ effector T cells (CD127+, CD25-, CD137-, CD154-) from PBMCs; culture status not recorded. The clonotype originates from a human donor in good health. CDR3 protein: CASHLTGELFF. The DNA reads TGCGCCAGCCACTTAACCGGGGAGCTGTTTTTT.